Below, 3 T cell receptor beta chains from the same sample are listed, as sequenced in a study of blood T cell repertoires in COVID-19. Assay: immunoSEQ multiplex PCR; the TCRdb copy retains only in-frame clones and omits some. This sample has some 70,000 clones, with 89% found just once. The sequenced material came from peripheral blood. The source is a man in his forties or fifties with active COVID-19.

The chain couples TRBV5-1 to TRBJ1-6, with 8 bases fitting TRBD1. The germline V gene encodes CDR1 SGHRS and CDR2 YFSETQ. V was pared by 4 bases and J by 8 bases, with 5 bases of the junction left unmatched. The CDR3 has 14 residues. CDR3 DNA sequence: TGCGCCAGCAGCCCAGGGGGCTTTGATTCACCCCTCCACTTT. It translates to CASSPGGFDSPLHF.

The chain links TRBV11-2 to TRBJ2-2, with D tentatively TRBD2 (6 bases). The CDR3 covers 14 residues. V dropped 6 bases and J dropped 6 bases, with 14 bases sitting between them. Germline V gives CDR1 SGHAT, CDR2 FQNNGV. CDR3 sequence (DNA): TGTGCCAGCAGGCGGGTCGGACTATCCGGGGAGCTGTTTTTT. This encodes CASRRVGLSGELFF.

The rearrangement uses TRBV18 and TRBJ2-3; D uncertain. V gave up 0 bases and J gave up 2 bases, with 3 bases separating them. The CDR3 runs to 13 residues. From germline, CDR1 is KGHSH and CDR2 LQKENI. CDR3 loop: CASSPPATDTQYF. The CDR3, as DNA: TGTGCCAGCTCACCACCGGCCACAGATACGCAGTATTTT.